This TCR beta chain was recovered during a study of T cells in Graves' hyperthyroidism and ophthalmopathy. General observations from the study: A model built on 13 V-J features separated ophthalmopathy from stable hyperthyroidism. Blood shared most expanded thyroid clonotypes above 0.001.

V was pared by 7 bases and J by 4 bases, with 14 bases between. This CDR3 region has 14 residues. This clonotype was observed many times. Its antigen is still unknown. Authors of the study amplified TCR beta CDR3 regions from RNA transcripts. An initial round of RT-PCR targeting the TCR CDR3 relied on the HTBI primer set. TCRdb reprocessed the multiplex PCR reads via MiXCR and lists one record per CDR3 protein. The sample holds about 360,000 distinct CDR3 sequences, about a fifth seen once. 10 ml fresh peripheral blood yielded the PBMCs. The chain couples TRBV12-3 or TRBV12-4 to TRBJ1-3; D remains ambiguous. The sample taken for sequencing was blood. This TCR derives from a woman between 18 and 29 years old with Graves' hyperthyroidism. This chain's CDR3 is CASMMEGRGNTIYF. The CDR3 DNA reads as TGTGCCAGCATGATGGAAGGTCGAGGAAACACCATATATTTT.